This T cell receptor (beta chain) was retrieved from a study of T-cell memory formation after mild COVID-19. Study findings and constraints: Among CD4+ contracting clones, most were CM and EM, and CD8+ ones EMRA. Later expanders leaned toward CD4+, whereas clones contracting from day 15 to 85 were balanced CD4/CD8. There were some responding clones in pre-infection memory, which suggested that cross-reactive memory had joined.

TCRdb processed the 5' RACE reads anew with MiXCR; each CDR3 protein has one entry. The sample includes about 350,000 distinct CDR3 sequences, 12% to 15% of them seen just once. On this clonotype itself: Its antigen is not known.

V lost 7 bases, J lost 5 bases, and 8 bases stayed unmatched. There are 14 residues in the CDR3. The germline gives CDR1 SGHTS, CDR2 YDEGEE. J is TRBJ2-3 and V is TRBV5-8; 9 bases match TRBD1. The sequenced sample was PBMCs or a T cell subset sorted from them (not recorded which). This receptor was obtained from a man younger than 35 who had mild COVID-19 (a few samples of this study predate the infection). Cell type and time point are not known. CDR3 protein: CASLPGQGKDTQYF. CDR3 DNA: TGTGCCAGCCTACCGGGACAGGGAAAAGATACGCAGTATTTT.